This T cell receptor (beta chain) was recorded in a study of blood T cell repertoires in COVID-19. Measured with immunoSEQ multiplex PCR; TCRdb has only the in-frame clones, and not every one. Of about 87,000 clones listed, 60% to 80% were seen once; the top ten hold around 4.4%. Germline V gene data show CDR1 as SGHAT and CDR2 as FQNNGV. This CDR3 is 16 amino acids long. The ends lost 5 bases at V and 1 base at J; junction bases unmatched: 9. This chain uses TRBV11-2 with TRBJ2-7; TRBD1 matches at 9 bases. Specimen: peripheral blood. The clonotype originates from a woman between 45 and 65 years old with acute or convalescent COVID-19. CDR3 bases: TGTGCCAGCAGCACAACCCTCGGGACAGGGTCCTACGAGCAGTACTTC. Protein: CASSTTLGTGSYEQYF.